The clone carrying this T cell receptor beta chain was observed a handful of times. For TCRbeta, the library was prepared with unique molecular identifiers. TCRdb reprocessed the PCR reads with MiXCR, giving one entry per CDR3 protein. This sample carries some 300,000 distinct CDR3 sequences, under 13% of them seen once, and the ten largest clones take 2% to 3%. Germline V gene lookup returns CDR1 SGHTA and CDR2 FQGNSA. V was clipped by 0 bases and J by 7 bases; unmatched bases: 9. This CDR3 region has 16 residues. The sample belongs to a study of T-cell reconstitution after alpha-beta-depleted transplantation in children.

V and J are TRBV7-2 and TRBJ2-1; the match to TRBD2 covers 7 bases. Specimen: PBMCs from the stem cell graft donor, collected from the stem cell graft. This receptor was identified in a human donor who donated a stem cell graft to a child with acute lymphoblastic leukemia. DNA for the CDR3: TGTGCCAGCAGCTTAGCGGGAGGGCCTTTGGGGAATGAGCAGTTCTTC. Translation gives CASSLAGGPLGNEQFF.